A single sample gave rise to the 9 T cell receptor beta chains below, sequenced in a study of T cell repertoires in cytomegalovirus infection (dated by TCRdb to about 2019). For sequencing, an Illumina HiSeq 1500 was employed. Clones were called with MiXCR by TCRdb after fastp trimmed the public reads at Q25, and only in-frame beta chains were retained. For every CDR3 protein sequence, its rows merge into one entry that carries the most common genes and DNA. The sample table contains 350,000 to 500,000 distinct CDR3 sequences; only one count was recorded for about a third of them. Clones ranked in the top ten supply roughly 15% of the sample. The sample taken for sequencing was PBMCs. These receptors all stem from a human donor in good health (CMV status not recorded). Some clones in this sample may be carry-over from other donors' samples.

This clonotype has only a few counts. This sequence joins TRBV19 and TRBJ2-4; the match to TRBD1 covers 8 bases. The germline V gene encodes CDR1 LNHDA and CDR2 SQIVND (reference sequence). Losses at the gene ends were 3 bases for V and 4 bases for J; bases not matched to a gene: 2. This CDR3 contains 14 residues. The CDR3 DNA is TGTGCCAGTAGTATCAACAGGGGGAAAAACATTCAGTACTTC. Translated, it gives CASSINRGKNIQYF.

In this sample, this clonotype turned up a few times. The chain employs TRBV5-5 and TRBJ1-6; the match to TRBD1 covers 10 bases. The CDR3 is made up of 17 amino acids. The germline gives CDR1 SGHKS, CDR2 YYEKEE (reference sequence). The V segment lost 1 base and the J segment 7 bases; nucleotides outside the gene matches: 8. CDR3 sequence: CASSLIVGQGGNSPLHF. The CDR3 nucleotides are TGTGCCAGCAGCTTGATCGTCGGACAGGGGGGAAATTCACCCCTCCACTTT.

This clonotype turned up a few times. The CDR3 bases are TGTGCCAGCAGTTGGTCGATCGGGACACCCCTCCACTTT. The encoded protein is CASSWSIGTPLHF. J is TRBJ1-6 and V is TRBV6-6; D not resolved. V was pared by 4 bases and J by 11 bases, with 12 bases between. The germline gives CDR1 MNHNY, CDR2 SVGAGI (reference sequence). This CDR3 is 13 amino acids long.

This clonotype was detected ten times or more. The chain recombines TRBV11-3 with TRBJ2-1; 10 bases are a match to TRBD2. V was pared by 4 bases and J by 5 bases, with 2 bases of the junction left unmatched. The germline V gene has CDR1 SGHNT and CDR2 YENEEA. The CDR3 extends over 14 amino acids. CDR3 loop: CASSSSGGDNEQFF. CDR3 DNA sequence: TGTGCCAGCAGCTCAAGCGGGGGGGACAATGAGCAGTTCTTC.

This clonotype has at least ten counts. The J gene is TRBJ1-2, the V gene TRBV7-2; 10 nucleotides agree with TRBD1. The CDR3 has 14 amino acids. Germline CDR1 is SGHTA and CDR2 is FQGNSA. The trim removed 4 bases at V and 8 bases at J, leaving 7 bases unmatched. As DNA, the CDR3 is TGTGCCAGCAGCTCGCGACAGGGGGCAGGGGGCTACACCTTC. Its translation is CASSSRQGAGGYTF.

The chain employs TRBV20-1 and TRBJ2-2; D may be TRBD1 (5 bases). This CDR3 spans 11 amino acids. V lost 5 bases and J lost 5, with 6 bases in between. Germline CDR1 is DFQATT and CDR2 is SNEGSKA (reference sequence). The CDR3 reads CSAGATGELFF. In DNA form, the CDR3 reads TGCAGTGCTGGGGCTACCGGGGAGCTGTTTTTT.

This clonotype was found many times. V and J are TRBV7-2 and TRBJ2-7, with 7 positions matching TRBD1. Germline V gives CDR1 SGHTA, CDR2 FQGNSA. V trimming: 5 bases; J trimming: 6 bases; junction bases outside the gene matches: 4. This CDR3 region has 12 residues. The DNA for the CDR3 is TGTGCCAGCAGCCCGAACAGGGGCGAGCAGTACTTC. Translation gives CASSPNRGEQYF.

This clonotype was counted between two and nine times. This sequence joins TRBV12-3 or TRBV12-4 and TRBJ1-3, with D perhaps matching TRBD1 (5 bases). CDR3 length: 14 amino acids. V lost 0 bases and J 3 bases, leaving 6 bases between the germline ends. The CDR3 spells CASSLATDGNTIYF. Written as DNA, the CDR3 is TGTGCCAGCAGTTTAGCGACAGATGGAAACACCATATATTTT.

The chain combines TRBV29-1 with TRBJ2-2, with D perhaps matching TRBD1 (5 bases). Germline assignment: CDR1 SQVTM and CDR2 ANQGSEA. The CDR3 has 11 amino acids. The V end was cut by 4 bases, the J end by 8 bases, with 8 bases between. CDR3 loop: CSVVTGGELFF. CDR3 in DNA: TGCAGCGTTGTTACAGGAGGGGAGCTGTTTTTT.